These 16 T cell receptor beta chains came from one sample sequenced in a study of blood T cell repertoires in COVID-19 (TCRdb year 2020). The library was obtained by the immunoSEQ multiplex PCR assay. Drawn from immuneACCESS, this table holds only the in-frame rearrangements with V and J called that TCRdb kept. Clones are partly lost; checked studies trace under half to an unresolved V gene and leave the rest unexplained. The sample table holds about 120,000 clones, of which 60% to 85% were seen once. The ten largest clones capture 6.2% of the sample. Sequencing was carried out using peripheral blood. The receptors were sampled from a man between 65 and 85 years old with acute or convalescent COVID-19.

This clone was detected a few times. V is TRBV6-5 and J is TRBJ2-1; no definite D call. The germline V gene has CDR1 MNHEY and CDR2 SVGAGI. CDR3 length: 13 amino acids. The V end lost 10 bases, the J end lost 4 bases, and 14 bases lay between the germline ends. The CDR3 DNA reads TGTGCCACCTCGGTTAGTTATTACAATGAGCAGTTCTTC. Amino acids: CATSVSYYNEQFF.

V is TRBV3-1 (or the pseudogene TRBV3-2) and J is TRBJ2-1; D not certain. The germline gives CDR1 LGHDT, CDR2 YNNKEL (reference sequence). The CDR3 has 15 residues. Trimming shortened V by 0 bases and J by 5 bases, and 11 bases separated the two germline ends. The CDR3 DNA follows: TGTGCCAGCAGCCAAGATGCAAACTACCACAATGAGCAGTTCTTC. It specifies CASSQDANYHNEQFF.

The chain recombines TRBV11-2 with TRBJ2-5; TRBD1 agrees at 7 bases. With 0 bases clipped from V and 1 base from J, the junction kept 11 bases outside the gene matches. This CDR3 is built from 18 residues. The germline V gene has CDR1 SGHAT and CDR2 FQNNGV. CDR3 coding DNA: TGTGCCAGCAGCTTAGATTGGTCAGGGGGTCCCCTCCAAGAGACCCAGTACTTC. The encoded protein is CASSLDWSGGPLQETQYF.

The CDR3 nucleotides read TGTGCCAGCAGCCGAGGAGGGACAGGCATTTACAATGAGCAGTTCTTC. Its protein is CASSRGGTGIYNEQFF. The chain is built from TRBV11-3 and TRBJ2-1, with 8 positions matching TRBD1. The germline V gene has CDR1 SGHNT and CDR2 YENEEA. This CDR3 is built from 16 residues. Trimming cost V 5 bases and J 4 bases; bases outside gene matches: 10. Full variable domain (remainder filled in from reference TRBV11-3 and TRBJ2-1): EAGVVQSPRYKIIEKKQPVAFWCNPISGHNTLYWYLQNLGQGPELLIRYENEEAVDDSQLPKDRFSAERLKGVDSTLKIQPAELGDSAVYLCASSRGGTGIYNEQFFGPGTRLTVL.

The sample holds one count of this clone. This rearrangement joins TRBV4-3 to TRBJ2-5, with TRBD2 matching 8 bases. The CDR3 runs 15 residues. V trimming: 1 base; J trimming: 5 bases; junction bases outside the gene matches: 6. Germline CDR1 and CDR2: LGHNA and YSLEER. The CDR3, as DNA: TGCGCCAGCAGCCAAGGTGTGGCGGGGGGCGAGACCCAGTACTTC. Its translation is CASSQGVAGGETQYF.

This chain joins TRBV7-2 and TRBJ2-7, with 12 positions matching TRBD1. V shed 7 bases and J 6 bases; nucleotides not matched to a gene: 7. This CDR3 comprises 14 residues. The germline V gene has CDR1 SGHTA and CDR2 FQGNSA. CDR3 protein: CASTPGQGAGEQYF. In DNA form, the CDR3 reads TGTGCCAGCACCCCGGGACAGGGGGCGGGCGAGCAGTACTTC.

This clone was seen a single time. The chain has TRBV19 and TRBJ2-1; 7 positions match TRBD2. Germline V gives CDR1 LNHDA, CDR2 SQIVND (reference sequence). With V trimmed by 3 bases and J by 7 bases, 3 bases remained unmatched. The CDR3 has 13 residues. The chain's CDR3 is CASSMGGWNEQFF. The CDR3 DNA follows: TGTGCCAGTAGTATGGGGGGGTGGAATGAGCAGTTCTTC.

The CDR3, as DNA: TGTGCCAGCAGACGGACAGCTCGTACGGACACCATATATTTT. Protein product: CASRRTARTDTIYF. The chain joins TRBV2 to TRBJ1-3; D may be TRBD1 (6 bases). There are 14 residues in the CDR3. V lost 6 bases and J 8 bases, leaving 17 bases between the germline ends. In germline, CDR1 is SNHLY, CDR2 FYNNEI.

V is TRBV19 and J is TRBJ2-1, with a tentative D call TRBD1 (6 bases). Trimming took off 5 bases at V and 5 bases at J, with 16 bases between the two ends. Germline CDR1 LNHDA, CDR2 SQIVND (reference sequence). The CDR3 runs 15 residues. CDR3 protein: CASSYRDNSDNEQFF. CDR3 DNA sequence: TGTGCCAGTAGTTACCGGGACAACAGCGACAATGAGCAGTTCTTC.

The chain uses TRBV5-4 and TRBJ1-1; 8 bases match TRBD1. Germline V gene lookup returns CDR1 SGHNT and CDR2 YYREEE (reference sequence). The CDR3 runs to 15 residues. V was clipped by 0 bases and J by 2 bases; unmatched bases: 3. This CDR3 reads CASSLGGQGNTEAFF. CDR3 sequence (DNA): TGTGCCAGCAGCTTGGGAGGACAGGGAAACACTGAAGCTTTCTTT.

The J gene is TRBJ1-6, the V gene TRBV27; D is uncertain. The CDR3 is 12 residues long. Germline loops: CDR1 MNHEY, CDR2 SMNVEV (reference sequence). V was clipped by 3 bases and J by 10 bases, with 7 bases between them. The CDR3 DNA reads as TGTGCCAGCAGTTTCCTAAAGTCACCCCTCCACTTT. Its translation: CASSFLKSPLHF.

This chain uses TRBV13 with TRBJ1-6; the D gene is possibly TRBD1 (6 bases). Per the germline V gene, CDR1 is PRHDT and CDR2 is FYEKMQ (reference sequence). The V gene lost 3 bases and the J gene lost 5 bases, with 14 bases spanning the gap. The CDR3 sequence is 16 residues long. CDR3 coding DNA: TGTGCCAGCAGCTTTCAGGGGAGACGGGATAATTCACCCCTCCACTTT. Protein product: CASSFQGRRDNSPLHF.

The rearrangement links TRBV5-5 to TRBJ2-1; 10 bases line up with TRBD2. The CDR3 loop spans 15 amino acids. Looked up from germline, CDR1 is SGHKS and CDR2 is YYEKEE (reference sequence). With 2 bases clipped from V and 6 bases from J, the junction kept 5 bases outside the gene matches. Here the CDR3 reads CASSLAGGNLNEQFF. The CDR3 DNA follows: TGTGCCAGCAGCTTAGCGGGAGGGAACCTCAATGAGCAGTTCTTC.

This chain links TRBV9 with TRBJ1-2; 7 positions match TRBD1. The germline gives CDR1 SGDLS, CDR2 YYNGEE. This CDR3 has 17 amino acids. V lost 3 bases, J lost 1 base, and 12 bases stayed unmatched. This CDR3 is CASSAFSGTADNYGYTF. DNA of the CDR3: TGTGCCAGCAGCGCCTTCTCCGGGACAGCAGATAACTATGGCTACACCTTC.

The genes are TRBV18 and TRBJ1-6; TRBD1 agrees at 7 bases. Trimming removed 4 bases from V and 5 bases from J; junction bases left unmatched: 5. CDR3 length: 15 residues. The germline V gene has CDR1 KGHSH and CDR2 LQKENI. The CDR3 is CASSQQGLDNSPLHF. CDR3 DNA sequence: TGTGCCAGCTCACAACAGGGGCTTGATAATTCACCCCTCCACTTT. Combining the CDR3 with reference TRBV18 and TRBJ1-6 gives the whole variable domain NAGVMQNPRHLVRRRGQEARLRCSPMKGHSHVYWYRQLPEEGLKFMVYLQKENIIDESGMPKERFSAEFPKEGPSILRIQQVVRGDSAAYFCASSQQGLDNSPLHFGNGTRLTVT.

The chain carries TRBV28 and TRBJ2-7; TRBD2 matches at 8 bases. Germline lookup yields CDR1 MDHEN and CDR2 SYDVKM. The J segment lost 2 bases and the V segment lost 8 bases, leaving 5 bases of the junction unmatched. The CDR3 sequence is 13 residues long. The CDR3 bases are TGTGCCAGCCTCCGGGGGGGTACCTACGAGCAGTACTTC. Protein: CASLRGGTYEQYF.